The clone carrying this T cell receptor (beta chain) has only a few counts. This specimen belongs to a study of cytomegalovirus exposure and HLA in healthy donors. PCR was performed using 60 Vbeta and 13 Jbeta primers. Profiled with immunoSEQ multiplex PCR; TCRdb holds only in-frame clones, not every one. This table holds under 200,000 clones, 80% to 85% found once. The CDR3 sequence is 15 residues long. Germline assignment: CDR1 SEHNR and CDR2 FQNEAQ (reference sequence). V was pared by 1 base and J by 9 bases, with 7 bases of the junction left unmatched. This TCR came from a woman between 18 and 30 years old in good health and CMV-seropositive. The chain combines TRBV7-9 with TRBJ1-5, with TRBD1 matching 9 bases. The sequenced material came from PBMCs. CDR3 sequence (DNA): TGTGCCAGCAGCTTAGAAGACAGGGGGGAAGGGCCCCAGCATTTT. It translates to CASSLEDRGEGPQHF.